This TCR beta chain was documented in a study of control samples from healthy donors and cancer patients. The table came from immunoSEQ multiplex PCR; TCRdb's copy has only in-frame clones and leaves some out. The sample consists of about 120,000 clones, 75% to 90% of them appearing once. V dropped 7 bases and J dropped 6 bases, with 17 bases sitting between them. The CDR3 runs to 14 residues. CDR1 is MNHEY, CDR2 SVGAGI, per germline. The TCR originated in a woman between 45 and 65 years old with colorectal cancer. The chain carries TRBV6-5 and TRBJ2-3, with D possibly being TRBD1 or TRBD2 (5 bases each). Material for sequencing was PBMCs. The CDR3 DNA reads TGTGCCAGCAACGAAGAGGGGTTTGGGGATACGCAGTATTTT. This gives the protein CASNEEGFGDTQYF.